The rows below give T cell receptor beta chains drawn from one sample of a study of T-cell memory formation after mild COVID-19. Each CDR3 protein gets one entry after TCRdb re-called the 5' RACE reads with MiXCR. The table lists 200,000 to 250,000 distinct CDR3 sequences, approximately 30% of them singletons, with about 10% in the top ten. The specimen was PBMCs or a T cell subset sorted from them (not recorded which). The receptors come from an adult woman who had mild COVID-19 (a few samples of this study predate the infection). Cell type and time point are not known. The CDR3 runs from the conserved cysteine through the conserved F or W.

V	CDR3
TRBV5-4	CASSFRGLTSVIQQFF
TRBV5-6	CASSHGQGYQPQHF
TRBV29-1	CVGQYNNEQFF
TRBV4-3	CASSQDLQGASLEQFF
TRBV29-1	CSVHGTVNEQFF
TRBV27	CASRKTGGEAFF
TRBV3-1	CASSQGTQQETQYF
TRBV18	CASSPVEGARDTQYF
TRBV12-3/TRBV12-4	CASSLPGASTEAFF
TRBV29-1	CSVAPTSGRAEETQYF
TRBV6-5	CASSPLAGGRNIQYF
TRBV7-9	CASSYRGDEQYF
TRBV5-1	CASRPSLVNTEAFF
TRBV15	CATSRDGGASNYGYTF
TRBV5-1	CASSLGQSSYNEQFF
TRBV9	CASSALAVETNEKLFF
TRBV5-6	CASSLDGGGSYNEQFF
TRBV5-1	CASSSKQGAGGYTF
TRBV27	CASSLSPSYEQYF
TRBV24-1	CATSDLVNEQFF
TRBV10-3	CAISDGNYGYTF
TRBV20-1	CSASLSGTPYGYTF
TRBV4-1	CASSQQGAFSYEQYF
TRBV12-3/TRBV12-4	CASSPGSGLAEDTDTQYF
TRBV5-4	CASSLGGDETQYF
TRBV2	CASSEALPTSASNTEAFF
TRBV12-3/TRBV12-4	CASSFTPGSQYF
TRBV4-2	CASSQERATFTEAFF
TRBV7-9	CASSLERNRSPLHF
TRBV12-3/TRBV12-4	CASSSGTGLADEQFF
TRBV5-1	CASSWMGGGTGNTIYF
TRBV5-5	CASSGVTGYGELFF
TRBV11-2	CASSLGLDEQYF
TRBV3-1	CASSQVREYRGTEAFF
TRBV25-1	CASSDSGGEKLFF
TRBV7-2	CASSSKRGAYNEQFF
TRBV3-1	CASSPGRGFDEQYF
TRBV10-3	CAISSRGGLSGGETQYF
TRBV6-2/TRBV6-3	CASSGLAGTDTQYF
TRBV7-9	CASSLYSGAYEQYF
TRBV6-5	CASSYSWAGDEQFF
TRBV6-5	CASSPGQGRYTF
TRBV7-9	CASSLEGGANGYTF
TRBV24-1	CATRKGSSNQPQHF
TRBV4-2	CASSQGRGTGELFF
TRBV18	CASSPKSLTEGSNQPQHF
TRBV7-2	CASSFRQYNEQFF
TRBV19	CASSVFLRTAYNEQFF
TRBV12-3/TRBV12-4	CASSLTGLISYEQYF